A single sample gave rise to the 5 T cell receptor beta chains below, sequenced in a study of human T cells and chemical hapten exposure. Time point of the sample: patch test 2, 6 weeks after DPC sensitization. Treatment in this sample: therapeutic diphenylcyclopropenone sensitization with weekly scalp DPC. TCRdb ran MiXCR on the RACE reads and lists one entry per CDR3 protein. The sample yields a few hundred thousand distinct CDR3 sequences, 6% to 7% seen once. Sequenced here: whole blood, sampled in connection with sensitization to the hapten diphenylcyclopropenone (DPC). Source of these receptors: a woman in her late teens or twenties with alopecia areata. Some clones in this sample may be carry-over from other donors' samples.

This rearrangement joins TRBV18 to TRBJ2-6, with D tentatively TRBD1 (6 bases). The CDR3 contains 15 residues. With 3 bases removed from V and 2 bases from J, the gap between germline ends came to 8 bases. Germline V CDR1 and CDR2: KGHSH, LQKENI. CDR3 in DNA: TGTGCCAGCTCACCTGACAGGACTGGGGCCAACGTCCTGACTTTC. Translating gives CASSPDRTGANVLTF.

This clonotype was detected a few times. In nucleotides, the CDR3 is TGCGCCAGCAGCCAAGAGGAGGCCAGGGGGCCTTGGGGGACTGAAGCTTTCTTT. As protein: CASSQEEARGPWGTEAFF. The chain employs TRBV4-3 and TRBJ1-1, with 8 bases matching TRBD1. This CDR3 is 18 amino acids long. Trimming took 0 bases from V and 5 from J; bases not matched to a gene: 14. Germline CDR1 and CDR2: LGHNA and YSLEER.

The table lists this clonotype with many counts. V usage is TRBV5-1 and J usage is TRBJ2-3; a possible D gene is TRBD2 (6 bases). V shed 4 bases and J shed 2 bases, with 11 bases lying between them. The length of the CDR3 is 14 residues. Germline CDR1 is SGHRS and CDR2 is YFSETQ. CDR3 sequence reads: CASSAGFNTDTQYF. CDR3 in DNA: TGCGCCAGCAGCGCGGGATTCAACACAGATACGCAGTATTTT.

This clonotype was counted at least ten times. The CDR3 is CATSRERTGGFEAFF. The CDR3 DNA reads TGTGCCACCAGCAGGGAAAGGACAGGGGGCTTTGAAGCTTTCTTT. The rearrangement joins TRBV15 to TRBJ1-1; 11 bases map to TRBD1. The germline V gene has CDR1 LNHNV and CDR2 YYDKDF (reference sequence). The CDR3 is 15 residues long. J was trimmed by 7 bases and V by 3 bases; bases with no gene match: 7.

This clonotype appeared a few times. The V call is TRBV12-3 or TRBV12-4, the J call TRBJ2-7; the D call may be TRBD1 or TRBD2 (5 bases each). CDR3 length: 13 amino acids. V was pared by 6 bases and J by 4 bases, with 13 bases between. For the CDR3, the DNA is TGTGCCAGCAGCCCCGTGGGGGTATACGAGCAGTACTTC. Translated, it gives CASSPVGVYEQYF.